Given below is one T cell receptor (beta chain) in context. This clonotype occurred many times. Its recognized antigen is unknown. Base qualities are not recorded, but no much larger clone differs from it by a single base. Library construction relied on PCR. The listed sequencing device is Illumina HiSeq 2500. TCR libraries were prepared with molecular barcoding, using unique molecular identifiers to normalize TCRbeta repertoire quantification. The public sequencing data were trimmed at Q25 with fastp and processed into clonotypes with MiXCR by TCRdb, which kept only in-frame beta chains. Rows are combined by CDR3 protein, so each entry shows the most common genes and DNA. The sample data list around 450,000 distinct CDR3 sequences, and roughly 10% of these were observed just once. 2% of the sample rests with the top ten. The treatment or condition tag for this specimen amounts to: allogeneic hematopoietic cell transplantation with graft depleted of TCRalphabeta T cells and CD19 B cells. The transplant recipients were children given TCRalphabeta/CD19-depleted allogeneic hematopoietic cell grafts.

These data are taken from a study of T-cell reconstitution after alpha-beta-depleted transplantation in children (TCRdb year 2016). Broadly, across the study: Using TCR repertoire profiling, the study followed T-cell immune reconstitution in a quantitative way in children after TCRalphabeta/CD19-depleted allogeneic hematopoietic cell transplantation. The paper as a whole reports these results and caveats: In some patients, the high TCRbeta diversity seen at day 60 was put down to recipient T cells and intrathymic progenitors that had survived conditioning. The frequencies of hyperexpanded clones fell over the following months, and after one year, T-cell counts and TCRbeta diversity were mostly attributed to newly produced T cells. The apparently early recovery of alphabetaT-cell counts about two months after transplant reportedly depended on only several hundred rapidly expanded clones that came from non-depleted graft cells.

Via the germline V gene, CDR1 is SNHLY and CDR2 FYNNEI. The junction shows trimming of 7 bases on V and 4 bases on J, plus 13 bases between the germline ends. Taken from cysteine to phenylalanine, the CDR3 has 13 residues. CDR3 DNA is the only sequence kept; it has 39 bases, read in frame from the first base. The receptor was derived from a child aged 2 to 10 with inherited bone marrow failure, due to receive a stem cell transplant. The source material was PBMCs, sampled before TCRalphabeta/CD19-depleted stem cell transplant. The V gene is TRBV2 and the J gene is TRBJ1-2; there is no confident call for the D gene. CDR3 region: CASTPVNTYGYTF. The nucleotides read TGTGCCAGCACCCCGGTGAACACCTATGGCTACACCTTC.